The 28 T cell receptor beta chains in this list originate from one sample, sequenced in a study of T cells after yellow fever vaccination. TCRdb re-called the 5' RACE reads with MiXCR, one entry per CDR3 protein. The sample records about 400,000 distinct CDR3 sequences, roughly 6.1% being singletons. Sequenced here: PBMCs, sampled 5 days after the yellow fever booster vaccination. These receptors were collected from a man aged 25-45 years who received the YFV17D yellow fever vaccine.

This clonotype was picked up many times. This rearrangement joins TRBV4-1 to TRBJ2-1, with TRBD2 as a possible D gene (5 bases). CDR1 and CDR2 (germline): MGHRA, YSYEKL. The CDR3 extends over 16 amino acids. V lost 1 base, J lost 0 bases, and 10 bases lay in between. The CDR3 here is CASSQVGKSSYNEQFF. Written as DNA, the CDR3 is TGCGCCAGCAGCCAAGTCGGGAAAAGCTCCTACAATGAGCAGTTCTTC.

The chain links TRBV12-3 or TRBV12-4 to TRBJ2-5; TRBD2 matches at 12 bases. The V and J ends lost 3 bases and 5 bases, in that order; junction bases with no gene match: 7. The CDR3 contains 16 residues. CDR3 DNA: TGTGCCAGCAGTTTCCGGGCTAGCGGGAGGGGGGAGACCCAGTACTTC. As protein: CASSFRASGRGETQYF.

As concerns this clonotype: The conserved phenylalanine or tryptophan normally closing the CDR3 is absent here, so this likely arose from a read error. This chain connects TRBV5-6 to TRBJ2-1; tentative D call: TRBD2 (6 bases). The length of the CDR3 is 15 residues. In germline, CDR1 is SGHDT, CDR2 YYEEEE. With 0 bases removed from V and 7 bases from J, the gap between germline ends came to 14 bases. The CDR3 nucleotides read TGTGCCAGCAGCTTGGCCTTGGGACTGGTTAATGAGCAGTTCCTC. It codes for CASSLALGLVNEQFL.

In this sample, this clonotype turned up many times. The gene calls are TRBV7-2 and TRBJ2-2, with a possible D match to TRBD2 (6 bases). The germline CDR1 and CDR2 sequences are SGHTA and FQGNSA. Trimming took off 6 bases at V and 7 bases at J, with 9 bases between the two ends. CDR3 length: 12 amino acids. The CDR3 loop is CASRIAVGELFF. The CDR3 nucleotides read TGTGCCAGCAGAATAGCGGTCGGGGAGCTGTTTTTT.

This clonotype was detected many times. The rearrangement links TRBV7-2 to TRBJ1-6, with unresolved D. CDR1 and CDR2 (germline): SGHTA, FQGNSA. There are 15 residues in the CDR3. V lost 7 bases and J 2 bases, leaving 12 bases between the germline ends. CDR3 sequence: CASTGVGAYNSPLHF. CDR3 DNA: TGTGCCAGCACTGGGGTTGGTGCCTATAATTCACCCCTCCACTTT.

This clonotype was found many times. This chain connects TRBV12-3 or TRBV12-4 to TRBJ2-1, with 8 positions matching TRBD2. The CDR3 is made up of 15 amino acids. V lost 3 bases to trimming and J lost 5 bases; unmatched junction nucleotides: 6. CDR3 sequence: CASSFSGRADNEQFF. CDR3 nucleotide sequence: TGTGCCAGCAGTTTTTCCGGGAGGGCCGACAATGAGCAGTTCTTC.

In its sample, this clonotype was seen many times. The chain uses TRBV6-1 and TRBJ2-3; tentative D call: TRBD1 (5 bases). V was shortened by 2 bases and J by 4 bases, with 13 bases between the two germline ends. CDR1 is MNHNS, CDR2 SASEGT, per germline. The CDR3 length is 15 residues. CDR3 DNA: TGTGCCAGCAGTGAAAGGGGCTTGGGGCCAGATACGCAGTATTTT. Amino acids: CASSERGLGPDTQYF.

The table lists this clonotype with many counts. V gene TRBV4-3 combines with J gene TRBJ2-1; D unclear. V gave up 4 bases and J gave up 3 bases, with 7 bases separating them. The CDR3 is made up of 13 amino acids. Germline CDR1 LGHNA, CDR2 YSLEER. In DNA, the CDR3 is TGCGCCAGCAGCCCTCAGGTCTACAATGAGCAGTTCTTC. Translated, it gives CASSPQVYNEQFF.

This clonotype was seen at least ten times. This chain uses TRBV5-1 with TRBJ1-1; perhaps TRBD1 as D (5 bases). The length of the CDR3 is 14 residues. Trimming shortened V by 4 bases and J by 0 bases, and 10 bases separated the two germline ends. The V gene's germline CDR1 is SGHRS and CDR2 YFSETQ. In nucleotides, the CDR3 is TGCGCCAGCAGCCCGGGACGGTTGAACACTGAAGCTTTCTTT. This codes for CASSPGRLNTEAFF.

This clonotype was found a few times. The chain is built from TRBV9 and TRBJ2-3, with D possibly being TRBD2 (6 bases). CDR3 length: 14 amino acids. V shed 3 bases and J shed 4 bases, with 12 bases lying between them. In germline, CDR1 is SGDLS, CDR2 YYNGEE. The CDR3 nucleotides read TGTGCCAGCAGCGGACGACTAGGTCCAGATACGCAGTATTTT. This codes for CASSGRLGPDTQYF. The entire variable domain, with the rest obtained from reference TRBV9 and TRBJ2-3, is as follows: DSGVTQTPKHLITATGQRVTLRCSPRSGDLSVYWYQQSLDQGLQFLIQYYNGEERAKGNILERFSAQQFPDLHSELNLSSLELGDSALYFCASSGRLGPDTQYFGPGTRLTVL.

The chain is built from TRBV20-1 and TRBJ2-7; the match to TRBD1 covers 7 bases. Germline CDR1 and CDR2: DFQATT and SNEGSKA (reference sequence). After removal of 0 bases from V and 3 bases from J, the junction contained 5 bases not matched to a gene. The length of the CDR3 is 14 residues. The CDR3 bases are TGCAGTGCTAGAGAGGGGACAGACAACTACGAGCAGTACTTC. Its translation is CSAREGTDNYEQYF.

This chain links TRBV7-6 with TRBJ2-7, with a weak D call TRBD1 (6 bases). Germline V gene sequence: CDR1 SGHVS, CDR2 FNYEAQ. V lost 6 bases and J 5 bases, leaving 20 bases between the germline ends. This CDR3 contains 15 residues. CDR3 sequence: CASRARTGKIDEQYF. The CDR3 DNA sequence: TGTGCCAGCAGAGCCAGAACAGGGAAAATTGACGAGCAGTACTTC. Complete variable domain (other parts from reference TRBV7-6 and TRBJ2-7): GAGVSQSPRYKVTKRGQDVALRCDPISGHVSLYWYRQALGQGPEFLTYFNYEAQQDKSGLPNDRFSAERPEGSISTLTIQRTEQRDSAMYRCASRARTGKIDEQYFGPGTRLTVT.

In its sample, this clonotype was seen a few times. The chain joins TRBV27 to TRBJ2-2; 11 bases align to TRBD2. The length of the CDR3 is 19 residues. CDR1 and CDR2 (germline): MNHEY, SMNVEV (reference sequence). J lost 2 bases, V lost 6 bases, and 14 bases had no gene match. The CDR3 DNA reads as TGTGCCAGCAGGGCCCTTGGGACTAGCGGAGCTCTCAACACCGGGGAGCTGTTTTTT. Translation: CASRALGTSGALNTGELFF.

This chain connects TRBV27 to TRBJ2-1; the D call may be TRBD1 or TRBD2 (5 bases each). V dropped 0 bases and J dropped 3 bases, with 12 bases sitting between them. CDR3 size: 16 residues. Germline CDR1 is MNHEY and CDR2 is SMNVEV (reference sequence). The CDR3 nucleotides are TGTGCCAGCAGTTTATCATGGGGCGACTACTACAATGAGCAGTTCTTC. Protein product: CASSLSWGDYYNEQFF.

The table lists this clonotype with many counts. The genes are TRBV11-2 and TRBJ2-7; D gene unclear. Germline values: CDR1 SGHAT, CDR2 FQNNGV. There are 14 residues in the CDR3. V shed 1 base and J shed 3 bases, with 10 bases lying between them. CDR3 in amino acids: CASSLGRNLYEQYF. DNA for the CDR3: TGTGCCAGCAGCTTAGGCAGGAACCTCTACGAGCAGTACTTC.

The V gene is TRBV12-3 or TRBV12-4, the J gene TRBJ2-1; 13 bases map to TRBD2. This CDR3 has 15 residues. Germline trimming cut 7 bases from V and 8 bases from J; bases unmatched to any gene: 8. The CDR3 here is CASNRLAGGPDEQFF. The CDR3 nucleotides read TGTGCCAGCAATCGACTAGCGGGAGGCCCCGATGAGCAGTTCTTC.

V and J are TRBV11-2 and TRBJ2-3, with D hard to call. V was clipped by 2 bases and J by 6 bases, with 6 bases between them. The germline V gene has CDR1 SGHAT and CDR2 FQNNGV. This CDR3 spans 12 amino acids. CDR3 sequence: CASSLYMDTQYF. CDR3 DNA: TGTGCCAGCAGCTTATACATGGATACGCAGTATTTT.

At least ten counts were recorded for this clonotype. The chain combines TRBV10-3 with TRBJ2-3; 8 nucleotides line up with TRBD1. The CDR3 sequence is 14 residues long. CDR1 is ENHRY, CDR2 SYGVKD, per germline. The V and J ends lost 7 bases and 1 base, in that order; junction bases with no gene match: 4. The CDR3 loop reads CAITVGQGTDTQYF. CDR3 DNA sequence: TGTGCCATCACCGTGGGACAGGGCACAGATACGCAGTATTTT.

This clonotype turned up a few times. The chain has TRBV5-1 and TRBJ2-7; TRBD1 agrees at 7 bases. The germline CDR1 and CDR2 sequences are SGHRS and YFSETQ. CDR3 length equals 15 residues. The trim removed 4 bases at V and 3 bases at J, leaving 10 bases unmatched. This CDR3 reads CASSGGQPPFYEQYF. As DNA, the CDR3 is TGCGCCAGCAGCGGGGGACAGCCGCCCTTCTACGAGCAGTACTTC.

This clonotype was seen only a few times. In DNA, the CDR3 is TGTGCCAGCAGCCAAGGGGGTTCGGGAAGCGCAGATACGCAGTATTTT. As protein: CASSQGGSGSADTQYF. The chain is built from TRBV4-2 and TRBJ2-3, with D perhaps matching TRBD2 (5 bases). This CDR3 is 16 amino acids long. Looked up from germline, CDR1 is LGHNA and CDR2 is YNFKEQ. V was shortened by 1 base and J by 4 bases, with 15 bases between the two germline ends.

This clonotype was counted at least ten times. This rearrangement joins TRBV12-3 or TRBV12-4 to TRBJ2-2, with no clear D. The CDR3 is 14 residues long. Trimming took off 5 bases at V and 4 bases at J, with 11 bases between the two ends. DNA for the CDR3: TGTGCCAGCAGTCCCTCGGGTCCCACCGGGGAGCTGTTTTTT. Translated, it gives CASSPSGPTGELFF.

This clonotype was found a few times. V gene TRBV6-1 combines with J gene TRBJ2-3, with D tentatively TRBD1 (6 bases). Trimming left V 6 bases short and J 0 bases short, with 16 bases between. Germline CDR1 is MNHNS and CDR2 is SASEGT. CDR3 length: 16 amino acids. The CDR3 loop reads CASSDHRATSTDTQYF. CDR3 in DNA: TGTGCCAGCAGCGACCACAGGGCCACTAGCACAGATACGCAGTATTTT.

This clonotype came up many times. V and J are TRBV5-6 and TRBJ2-2; possible D gene TRBD2, 5 bases. This CDR3 has 15 amino acids. V was shortened by 3 bases and J by 4 bases, with 13 bases between the two germline ends. CDR1 and CDR2 (germline): SGHDT, YYEEEE. CDR3 region: CASSSYLAVTGELFF. CDR3 nucleotide sequence: TGTGCCAGCAGCTCATACCTAGCAGTCACCGGGGAGCTGTTTTTT.

This clonotype has more than one count but fewer than ten. This chain links TRBV20-1 with TRBJ2-3; perhaps D is TRBD1 or TRBD2 (6 bases each). Trimming took off 5 bases at V and 0 bases at J, with 15 bases between the two ends. CDR1 is DFQATT, CDR2 SNEGSKA, per germline (reference sequence). This CDR3 comprises 15 residues. CDR3 coding DNA: TGCAGTGCTCCTCCAACAGGGACTAGCACAGATACGCAGTATTTT. This translates into CSAPPTGTSTDTQYF.

The chain links TRBV20-1 to TRBJ2-1, with 8 bases matching TRBD2. Germline CDR1 reads DFQATT; CDR2 reads SNEGSKA (reference sequence). This CDR3 has 16 amino acids. Losses at the gene ends were 7 bases for V and 7 bases for J; bases not matched to a gene: 18. CDR3 sequence (DNA): TGCAGTGTTACCCCAGCGGGAGCCTCCGGAGGGAATGAGCAGTTCTTC. Protein product: CSVTPAGASGGNEQFF.

A remark on this clonotype: An end of the junction does not agree with germline; a read error may underlie this. The V call is TRBV7-3, the J call TRBJ2-1; 14 nucleotides match TRBD2. Germline V gene lookup returns CDR1 SGHTA and CDR2 FQGTGA. The CDR3 loop spans 16 amino acids. CDR3 sequence: CASSLNAGLAGVEQLF. DNA of the CDR3: TGTGCCAGCAGCTTAAATGCGGGACTAGCGGGAGTTGAGCAGCTCTTC.

This clonotype was recorded many times. The rearrangement links TRBV29-1 to TRBJ2-7; 13 positions agree with TRBD2. Germline V gene sequence: CDR1 SQVTM, CDR2 ANQGSEA. The V and J ends lost 6 bases and 3 bases, in that order; junction bases with no gene match: 2. This CDR3 is 13 amino acids long. The CDR3 bases are TGCAGCGTAAGGACTAGCGGGGGCTACGAGCAGTACTTC. Residues: CSVRTSGGYEQYF.

CDR3 nucleotide sequence: TGCAGTGGGCAGCGAGTTTTCAATGAGCAGTTCTTC. It yields the protein CSGQRVFNEQFF. The rearrangement links TRBV20-1 to TRBJ2-1; no reliable D call. Trimming took off 7 bases at V and 6 bases at J, with 13 bases between the two ends. The germline V gene has CDR1 DFQATT and CDR2 SNEGSKA (reference sequence). This CDR3 spans 12 amino acids.